This TCR beta chain was sequenced for a study of STAT5B mutations in CD4+ large granular lymphocyte leukemia. CDR1 is MNHEY and CDR2 is SMNVEV in the germline V gene (reference sequence). V shed 2 bases and J shed 1 base, with 11 bases lying between them. The CDR3 is 15 residues long. Sequenced by immunoSEQ multiplex PCR; TCRdb stores in-frame clones only, minus some. The top ten hold 13% of the sample, which has just under 20,000 clones, less than 85% seen once. The sample comprised CD4+ T cells from blood buffy coats. The receptor was derived from a human donor in good health. This chain uses TRBV27 with TRBJ1-1, with D unclear. The CDR3 bases are TGTGCCAGCAGTTTAAGGGCAGGTACGAACACTGAAGCTTTCTTT. Translated, it gives CASSLRAGTNTEAFF.